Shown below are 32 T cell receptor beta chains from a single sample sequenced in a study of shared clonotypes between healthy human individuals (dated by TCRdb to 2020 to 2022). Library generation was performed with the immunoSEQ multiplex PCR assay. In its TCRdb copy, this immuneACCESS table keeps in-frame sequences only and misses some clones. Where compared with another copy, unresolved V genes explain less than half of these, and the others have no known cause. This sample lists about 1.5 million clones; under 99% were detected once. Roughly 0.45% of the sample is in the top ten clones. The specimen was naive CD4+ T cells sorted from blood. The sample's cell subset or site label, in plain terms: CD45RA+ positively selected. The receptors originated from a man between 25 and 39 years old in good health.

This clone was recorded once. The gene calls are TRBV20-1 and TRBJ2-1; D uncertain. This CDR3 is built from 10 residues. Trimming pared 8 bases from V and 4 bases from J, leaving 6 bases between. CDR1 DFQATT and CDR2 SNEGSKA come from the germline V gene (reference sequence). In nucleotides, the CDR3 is TGCAGTACAGATTACAATGAGCAGTTCTTC. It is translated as CSTDYNEQFF.

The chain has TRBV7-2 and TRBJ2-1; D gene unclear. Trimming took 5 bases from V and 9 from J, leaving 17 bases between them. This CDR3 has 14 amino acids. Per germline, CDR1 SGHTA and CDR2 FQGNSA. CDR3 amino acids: CASSKSRVIGEQFF. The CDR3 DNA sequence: TGTGCCAGCAGCAAGTCTCGGGTAATTGGTGAGCAGTTCTTC.

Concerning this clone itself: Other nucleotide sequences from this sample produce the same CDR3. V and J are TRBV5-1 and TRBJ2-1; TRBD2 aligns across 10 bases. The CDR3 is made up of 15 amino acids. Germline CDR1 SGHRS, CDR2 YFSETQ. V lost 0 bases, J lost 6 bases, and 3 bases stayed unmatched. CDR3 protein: CASSLALAGINEQFF. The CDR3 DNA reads TGCGCCAGCAGCTTGGCACTAGCGGGAATCAATGAGCAGTTCTTC.

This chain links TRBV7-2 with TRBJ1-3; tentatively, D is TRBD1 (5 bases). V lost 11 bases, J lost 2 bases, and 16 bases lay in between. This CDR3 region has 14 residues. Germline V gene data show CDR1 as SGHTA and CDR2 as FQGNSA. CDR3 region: CAWGPRGAGNTIYF. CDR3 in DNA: TGTGCCTGGGGTCCTCGGGGGGCTGGAAACACCATATATTTT.

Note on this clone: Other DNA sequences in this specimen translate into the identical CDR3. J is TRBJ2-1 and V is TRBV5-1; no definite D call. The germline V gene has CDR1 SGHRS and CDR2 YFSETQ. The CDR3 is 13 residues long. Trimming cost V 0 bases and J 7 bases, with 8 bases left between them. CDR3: CASSLARTNEQFF. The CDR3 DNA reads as TGCGCCAGCAGCTTGGCCAGGACGAATGAGCAGTTCTTC.

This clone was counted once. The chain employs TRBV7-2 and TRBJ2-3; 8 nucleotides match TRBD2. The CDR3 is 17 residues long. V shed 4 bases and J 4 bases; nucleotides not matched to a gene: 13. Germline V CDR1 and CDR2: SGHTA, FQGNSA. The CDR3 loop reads CASSYRGGSGTADTQYF. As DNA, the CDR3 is TGTGCCAGCAGCTATAGGGGTGGTAGCGGGACGGCAGATACGCAGTATTTT.

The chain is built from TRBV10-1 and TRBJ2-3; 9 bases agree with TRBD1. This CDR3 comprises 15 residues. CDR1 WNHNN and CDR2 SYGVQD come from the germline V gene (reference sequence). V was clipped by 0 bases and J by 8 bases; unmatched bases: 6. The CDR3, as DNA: TGCGCCAGCAGTGAGTCCGGGACAGGGAGTGGTACGCAGTATTTT. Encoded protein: CASSESGTGSGTQYF.

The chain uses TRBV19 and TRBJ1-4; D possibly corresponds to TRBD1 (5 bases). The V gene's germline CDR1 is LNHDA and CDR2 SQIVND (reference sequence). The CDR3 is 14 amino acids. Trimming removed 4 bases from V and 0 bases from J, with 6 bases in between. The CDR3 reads CASSRGSTNEKLFF. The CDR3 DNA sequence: TGTGCCAGTAGTAGGGGGTCAACTAATGAAAAACTGTTTTTT.

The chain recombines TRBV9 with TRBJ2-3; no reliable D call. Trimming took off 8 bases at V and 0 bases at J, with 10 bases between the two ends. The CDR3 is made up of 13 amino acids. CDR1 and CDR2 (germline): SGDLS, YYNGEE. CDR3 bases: TGTGCCAGTGTCTCGGGTAGCACAGATACGCAGTATTTT. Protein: CASVSGSTDTQYF.

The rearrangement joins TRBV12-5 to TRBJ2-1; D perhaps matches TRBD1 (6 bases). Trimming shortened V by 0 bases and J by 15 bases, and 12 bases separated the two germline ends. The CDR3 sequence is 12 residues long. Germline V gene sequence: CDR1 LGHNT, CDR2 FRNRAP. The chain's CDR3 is CASGLVGGLRFF. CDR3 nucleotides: TGTGCTAGTGGTTTGGTAGGGGGTCTTCGGTTCTTC. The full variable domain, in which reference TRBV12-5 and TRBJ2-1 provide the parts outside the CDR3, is DARVTQTPRHKVTEMGQEVTMRCQPILGHNTVFWYRQTMMQGLELLAYFRNRAPLDDSGMPKDRFSAEMPDATLATLKIQPSEPRDSAVYFCASGLVGGLRFFGPGTRLTVL.

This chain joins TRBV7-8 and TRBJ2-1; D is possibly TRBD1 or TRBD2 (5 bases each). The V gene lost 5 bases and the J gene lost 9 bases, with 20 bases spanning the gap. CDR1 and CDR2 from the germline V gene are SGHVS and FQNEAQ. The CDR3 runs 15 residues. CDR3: CASSPPSGLGVEQFF. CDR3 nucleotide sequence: TGTGCCAGCAGCCCCCCGTCGGGGCTAGGGGTTGAGCAGTTCTTC. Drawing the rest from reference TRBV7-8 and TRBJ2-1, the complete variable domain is GAGVSQSPRYKVAKRGQDVALRCDPISGHVSLFWYQQALGQGPEFLTYFQNEAQLDKSGLPSDRFFAERPEGSVSTLKIQRTQQEDSAVYLCASSPPSGLGVEQFFGPGTRLTVL.

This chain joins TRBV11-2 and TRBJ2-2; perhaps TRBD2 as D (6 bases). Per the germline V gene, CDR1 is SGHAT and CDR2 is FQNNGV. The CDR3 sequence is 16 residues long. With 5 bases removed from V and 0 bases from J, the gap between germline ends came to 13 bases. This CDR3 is CASSTGRRANTGELFF. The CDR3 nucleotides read TGTGCCAGCAGCACCGGTCGGAGGGCGAACACCGGGGAGCTGTTTTTT.

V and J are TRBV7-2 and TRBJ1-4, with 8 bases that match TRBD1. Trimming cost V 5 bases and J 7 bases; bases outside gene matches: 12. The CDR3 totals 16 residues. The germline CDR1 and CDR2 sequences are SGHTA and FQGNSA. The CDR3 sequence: CASSIVSWTGLEKLFF. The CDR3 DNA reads TGTGCCAGCAGCATCGTTTCCTGGACAGGGCTTGAAAAACTGTTTTTT.

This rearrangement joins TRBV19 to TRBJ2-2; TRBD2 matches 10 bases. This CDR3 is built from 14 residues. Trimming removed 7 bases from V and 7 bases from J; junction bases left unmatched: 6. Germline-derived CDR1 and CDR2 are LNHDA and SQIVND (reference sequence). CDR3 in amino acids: CASTGLAVVGELFF. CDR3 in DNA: TGTGCCAGTACTGGACTAGCGGTTGTCGGGGAGCTGTTTTTT.

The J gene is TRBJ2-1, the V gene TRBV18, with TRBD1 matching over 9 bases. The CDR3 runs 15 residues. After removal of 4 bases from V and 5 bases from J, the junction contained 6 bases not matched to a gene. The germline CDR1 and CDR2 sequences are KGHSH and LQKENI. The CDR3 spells CASSLGTGNNNEQFF. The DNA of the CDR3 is TGTGCCAGCTCACTGGGGACAGGGAACAACAATGAGCAGTTCTTC.

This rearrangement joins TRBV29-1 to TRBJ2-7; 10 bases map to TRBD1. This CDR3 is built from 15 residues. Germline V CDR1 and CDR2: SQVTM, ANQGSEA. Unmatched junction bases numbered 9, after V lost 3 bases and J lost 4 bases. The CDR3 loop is CSVDGQGGNPYEQYF. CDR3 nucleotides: TGCAGCGTTGATGGACAGGGGGGGAACCCTTACGAGCAGTACTTC.

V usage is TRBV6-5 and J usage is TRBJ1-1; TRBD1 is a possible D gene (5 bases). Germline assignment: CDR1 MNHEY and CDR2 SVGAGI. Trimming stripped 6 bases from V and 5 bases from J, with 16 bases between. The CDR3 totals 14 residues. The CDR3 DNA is TGTGCCAGCAGCCGCGACAGTGCACAAACTGAAGCTTTCTTT. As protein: CASSRDSAQTEAFF.

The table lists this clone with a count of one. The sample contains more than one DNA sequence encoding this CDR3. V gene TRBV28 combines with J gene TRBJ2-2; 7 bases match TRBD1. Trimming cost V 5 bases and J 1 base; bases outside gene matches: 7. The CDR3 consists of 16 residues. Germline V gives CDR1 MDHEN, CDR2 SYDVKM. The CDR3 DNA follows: TGTGCCAGCAGTCCTCGACAGGGAATGAACACCGGGGAGCTGTTTTTT. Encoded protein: CASSPRQGMNTGELFF.

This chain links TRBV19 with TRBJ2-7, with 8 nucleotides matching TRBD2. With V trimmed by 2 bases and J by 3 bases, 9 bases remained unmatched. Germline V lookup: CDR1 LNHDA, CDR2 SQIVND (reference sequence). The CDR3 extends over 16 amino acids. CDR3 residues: CASSILSGSKGYEQYF. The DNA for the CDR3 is TGTGCCAGTAGTATACTAAGCGGGAGTAAAGGCTACGAGCAGTACTTC.

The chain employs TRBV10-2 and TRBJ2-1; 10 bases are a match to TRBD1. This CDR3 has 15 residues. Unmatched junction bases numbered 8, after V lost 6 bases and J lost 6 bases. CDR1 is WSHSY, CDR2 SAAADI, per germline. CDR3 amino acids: CASRTTGGERNEQFF. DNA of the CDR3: TGCGCCAGCAGGACGACAGGGGGCGAGCGCAATGAGCAGTTCTTC.

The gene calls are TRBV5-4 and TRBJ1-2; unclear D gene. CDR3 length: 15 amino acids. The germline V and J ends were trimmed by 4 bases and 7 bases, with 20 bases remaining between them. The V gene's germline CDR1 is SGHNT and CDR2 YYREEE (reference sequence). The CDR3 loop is CASSGQAALFGGYTF. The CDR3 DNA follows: TGTGCCAGCAGCGGGCAGGCGGCCTTGTTCGGTGGCTACACCTTC.

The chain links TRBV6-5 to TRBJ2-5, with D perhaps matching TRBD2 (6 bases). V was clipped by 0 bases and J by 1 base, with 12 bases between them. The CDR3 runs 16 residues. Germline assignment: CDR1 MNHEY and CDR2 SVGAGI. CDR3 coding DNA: TGTGCCAGCAGTTACTCAGGTGCGGGACGCCAAGAGACCCAGTACTTC. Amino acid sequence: CASSYSGAGRQETQYF.

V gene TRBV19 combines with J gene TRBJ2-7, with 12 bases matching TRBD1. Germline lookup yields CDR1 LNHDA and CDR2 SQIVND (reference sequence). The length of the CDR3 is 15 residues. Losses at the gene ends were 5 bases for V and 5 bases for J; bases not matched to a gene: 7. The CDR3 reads CASSSGTGGHNEQYF. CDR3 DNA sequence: TGTGCCAGTAGTTCCGGGACAGGGGGCCATAACGAGCAGTACTTC.

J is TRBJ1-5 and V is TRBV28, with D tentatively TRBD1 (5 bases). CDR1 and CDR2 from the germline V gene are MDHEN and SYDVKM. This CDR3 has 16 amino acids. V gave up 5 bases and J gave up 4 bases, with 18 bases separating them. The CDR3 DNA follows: TGTGCCAGCAGTACTTGGACCGGGACCGGTAATCAGCCCCAGCATTTT. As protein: CASSTWTGTGNQPQHF.

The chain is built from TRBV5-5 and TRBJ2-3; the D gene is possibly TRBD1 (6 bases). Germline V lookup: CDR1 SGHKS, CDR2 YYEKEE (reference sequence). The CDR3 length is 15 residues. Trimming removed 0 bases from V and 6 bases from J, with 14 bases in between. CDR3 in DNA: TGTGCCAGCAGCTTGGTTTCAGGGGTTGGTGATACGCAGTATTTT. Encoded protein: CASSLVSGVGDTQYF.

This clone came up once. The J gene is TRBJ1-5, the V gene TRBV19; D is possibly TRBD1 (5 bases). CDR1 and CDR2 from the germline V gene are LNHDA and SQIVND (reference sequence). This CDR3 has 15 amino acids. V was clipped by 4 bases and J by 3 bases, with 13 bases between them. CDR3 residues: CASSSGRANNQPQHF. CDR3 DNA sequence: TGTGCCAGTAGTAGTGGCAGGGCGAACAATCAGCCCCAGCATTTT. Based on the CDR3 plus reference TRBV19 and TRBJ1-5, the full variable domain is DGGITQSPKYLFRKEGQNVTLSCEQNLNHDAMYWYRQDPGQGLRLIYYSQIVNDFQKGDIAEGYSVSREKKESFPLTVTSAQKNPTAFYLCASSSGRANNQPQHFGDGTRLSIL.

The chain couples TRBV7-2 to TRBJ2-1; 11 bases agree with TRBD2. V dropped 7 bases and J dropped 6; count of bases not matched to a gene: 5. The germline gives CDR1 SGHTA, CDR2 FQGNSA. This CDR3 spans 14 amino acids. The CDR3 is CASMPGLAVNEQFF. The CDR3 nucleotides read TGTGCCAGCATGCCGGGACTAGCGGTCAATGAGCAGTTCTTC.

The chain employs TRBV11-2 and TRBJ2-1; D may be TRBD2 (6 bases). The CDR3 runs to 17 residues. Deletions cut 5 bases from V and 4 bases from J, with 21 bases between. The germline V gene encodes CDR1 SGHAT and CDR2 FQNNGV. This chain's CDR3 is CASSITIGTFRYNEQFF. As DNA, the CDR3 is TGTGCCAGCAGCATAACCATCGGGACTTTCCGGTACAATGAGCAGTTCTTC.

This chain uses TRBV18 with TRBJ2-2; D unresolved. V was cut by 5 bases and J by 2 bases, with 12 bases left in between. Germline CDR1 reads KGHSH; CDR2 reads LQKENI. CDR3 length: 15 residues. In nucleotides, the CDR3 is TGTGCCAGCTCAATTCTGACATTAAACACCGGGGAGCTGTTTTTT. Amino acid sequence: CASSILTLNTGELFF.

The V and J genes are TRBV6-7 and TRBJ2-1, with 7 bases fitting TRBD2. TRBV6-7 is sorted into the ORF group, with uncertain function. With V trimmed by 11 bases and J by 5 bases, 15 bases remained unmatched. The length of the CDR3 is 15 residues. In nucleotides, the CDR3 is TGTGCCCCGTGGAGCCGAGCGGGAAAACACAATGAGCAGTTCTTC. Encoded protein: CAPWSRAGKHNEQFF.

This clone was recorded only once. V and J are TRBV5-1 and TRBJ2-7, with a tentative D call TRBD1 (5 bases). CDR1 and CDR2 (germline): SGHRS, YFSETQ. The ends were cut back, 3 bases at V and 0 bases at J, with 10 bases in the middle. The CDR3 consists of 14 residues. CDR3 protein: CASSSRQTSYEQYF. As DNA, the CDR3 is TGCGCCAGCAGCTCCAGACAGACCTCCTACGAGCAGTACTTC.

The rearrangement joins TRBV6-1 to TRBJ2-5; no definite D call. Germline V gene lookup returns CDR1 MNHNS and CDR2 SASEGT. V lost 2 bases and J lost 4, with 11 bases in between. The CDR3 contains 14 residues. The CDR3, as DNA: TGTGCCAGCAGTGAATCCAGACACCGAGAGACCCAGTACTTC. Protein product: CASSESRHRETQYF.